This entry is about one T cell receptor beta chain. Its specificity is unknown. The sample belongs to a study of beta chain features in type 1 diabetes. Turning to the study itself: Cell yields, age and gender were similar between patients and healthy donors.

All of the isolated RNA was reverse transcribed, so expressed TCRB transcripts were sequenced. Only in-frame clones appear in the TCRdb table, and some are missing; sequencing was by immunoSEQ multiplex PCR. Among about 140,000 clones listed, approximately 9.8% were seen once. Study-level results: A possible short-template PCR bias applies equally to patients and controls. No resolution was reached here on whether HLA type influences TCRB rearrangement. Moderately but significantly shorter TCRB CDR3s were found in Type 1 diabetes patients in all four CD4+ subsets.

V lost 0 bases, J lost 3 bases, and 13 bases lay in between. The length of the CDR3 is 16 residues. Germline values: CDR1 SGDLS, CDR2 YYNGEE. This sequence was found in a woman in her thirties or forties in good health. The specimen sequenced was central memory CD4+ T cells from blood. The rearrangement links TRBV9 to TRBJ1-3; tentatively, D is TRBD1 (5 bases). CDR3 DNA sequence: TGTGCCAGCAGCGTAGGTCACCGGGGGAATGGAAACACCATATATTTT. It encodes CASSVGHRGNGNTIYF.